This T cell receptor (beta chain) emerged from a study of Tregs in tolerant kidney transplant recipients. A word on this clone: Read coverage stops 3 residues before the CDR3 terminus; the germline J gene supplies the remainder.

Data came from immunoSEQ multiplex PCR; TCRdb stores just in-frame clones and leaves some out. The repertoire shows about 15,000 clones; the top ten hold less than 4%. The CDR3 extends over 16 amino acids. CDR1 is WSHSY, CDR2 SAAADI, per germline. Trimming cost V 2 bases and J 0 bases, with 14 bases left between them. The nonmyeloablative bone marrow transplants came from related graft donors, with transient mixed chimerism. The source is a human patient who received a combined kidney and bone marrow transplant. The T cells may partly be graft donor cells. The sample was CD4+ T cells from blood (PBMCs), taken 12 months after the transplant. This chain uses TRBV10-2 with TRBJ2-7; D is tentatively TRBD1 or TRBD2 (5 bases each). The CDR3 loop reads CASSEGVERGSYEQYF. Partial CDR3 DNA: TGCGCCAGCAGTGAGGGCGTGGAGAGGGGCTCCTACGAG.